This TCR beta chain was observed in a study of blood T cell repertoires in COVID-19 (dated by TCRdb to between 2020 and 2021). As for the study more broadly: Samples covering the acute and convalescent phases of COVID-19 were provided by collaborators in the United States, Italy and Spain. The prospective study material was composed of cDNA or gDNA derived from T cells, B-cell-depleted T cells, or PBMCs. Subjects who had been exposed to COVID-19, were actively infected with it, or had recovered from it provided the deeply sampled blood TCRbeta repertoires that made up the dataset. The repertoires were released in a freely available public database intended as a resource for research on the immune response to SARS-CoV-2. The samples were drawn from the first 160 participants of the ongoing ImmuneRACE study and from over a thousand subjects provided by 6 global collaborators. Nearly every sample came with metadata listing a de-identified subject ID, COVID-19 status, age in years and sex. Where HLA class I and class II types were available, the types were taken from metadata supplied by the sample provider, not from assay-based typing. Points the paper makes about the study in general: The quantity of clinical and demographic metadata differed by source and by participant and was supplied without curation.

About this clone: The antigen it recognizes is unknown. No base quality values were provided; no much bigger clone lies one nucleotide off.

The immunoSEQ Assay, a bias-controlled multiplex PCR, was used to amplify TCRbeta CDR3 regions from genomic DNA. In the source study's methods: The number of nucleated cells in each sample was estimated from the amplification of reference gene primers within the assay. To quantify the absolute abundance of each unique TCRbeta CDR3 rearrangement, sequence reads were collapsed and filtered. For each sample, productive Simpson clonality was calculated by taking the square root of Simpson's diversity index across productive rearrangements. Drawn from immuneACCESS, this table holds only the in-frame rearrangements with V and J called that TCRdb kept. Clones are partly lost; checked studies trace under half to an unresolved V gene and leave the rest unexplained. D and trimming were read from the DNA, whereas the V and J calls and clone size are those reported in that table. This sample lists roughly 30,000 clones; roughly nine tenths were detected once. The top ten hold 2.7% of the sample.

CDR1 is given as SGHTA and CDR2 as FQGNSA, both from the germline V gene. The CDR3 starts with the cysteine, ends with the phenylalanine, and has 15 residues. Solely the CDR3 DNA is kept, with 45 bases framed from the first base. At the junction V is shortened by 7 bases and J by 2 bases, with 15 bases in between. Whole blood was collected in K2EDTA tubes by collaborating institutions according to the institutions' own protocols. For TCRbeta analysis, collaborators shipped samples in one of three forms: frozen whole blood, isolated PBMCs, or DNA extracted from either of those sample types. This receptor chain uses TRBV7-2 and TRBJ2-1, with no confidently assigned D gene. Sequenced material: peripheral blood. The TCR comes from a human donor in a cohort sampled during active COVID-19. The CDR3 sequence is CASTQQRVTYNEQFF. Here is the DNA: TGTGCCAGCACCCAACAACGGGTAACCTACAATGAGCAGTTCTTC.